The clone carrying this T cell receptor beta chain qualifies as medium-sized. The antigen remains unidentified. Generated by immunoSEQ multiplex PCR, the TCRdb table keeps only in-frame clones and is missing some. This table holds around 2,400 clones, roughly 79% found once. Recipient blood drawn about 28 days pretransplant and days 30, 100, 180 after. This sample is drawn from a study of T cell clonotyping in hematopoietic cell transplantation. Regarding the study as a whole: Higher Inverse Simpson Index values in graft donor and pretransplant recipient predicted broader posttransplant TCR diversity. Cells were unsorted, so CD4 and CD8 contributions were not separated.

With 0 bases removed from V and 7 bases from J, the gap between germline ends came to 6 bases. This CDR3 contains 12 residues. The V gene's germline CDR1 is MGHRA and CDR2 YSYEKL. The receptor's source is a male patient in his sixties or seventies who had an allogeneic stem cell transplant, so T cells may come from the graft donor. Some clones in this sample may be carry-over from other donors' samples. The input for sequencing was peripheral blood mononuclear cells, taken 180 days after allogeneic stem cell transplant. The V and J genes are TRBV4-1 and TRBJ2-5; D is tentatively TRBD1 or TRBD2 (5 bases each). CDR3 bases: TGCGCCAGCAGCCAAGATGGGGGGACCCAGTACTTC. This translates into CASSQDGGTQYF.